The source of this T cell receptor beta chain is a study of PD-L1 blockade in urothelial cancer. Study as a whole: Intravenous atezolizumab, 1,200 mg every 3 weeks, was begun by patients at some point between 2013 and 2014. A median approximately 150,000 T cells were found in blood samples.

The repertoire was sequenced with immunoSEQ multiplex PCR; TCRdb's copy has only in-frame clones and lacks some. The repertoire has 46,000 or so clones, approximately 90% of them found once; the top ten carry roughly 8.2%. Trimming removed 3 bases at V and 5 bases at J, with 13 bases between. The CDR3 runs to 14 residues. In germline, CDR1 is LNHNV, CDR2 YYDKDF (reference sequence). As regards this clone: Antigen unknown.

General study results and limits: Below-median TCR clonality that was measured in pretreatment blood predicted better survival.

This specimen consisted of PBMCs, obtained around atezolizumab (anti-PD-L1) treatment. The rearrangement links TRBV15 to TRBJ1-2; D might be TRBD1 (6 bases). The receptor's source is a man between 60 and 75 years old with urothelial cancer. CDR3 residues: CATSSSGTTYGYTF. The CDR3 DNA reads as TGTGCCACCAGCAGCTCCGGGACAACATATGGCTACACCTTC. Full variable domain (rest looked up from reference TRBV15 and TRBJ1-2): DAMVIQNPRYQVTQFGKPVTLSCSQTLNHNVMYWYQQKSSQAPKLLFHYYDKDFNNEADTPDNFQSRRPNTSFCFLDIRSPGLGDTAMYLCATSSSGTTYGYTFGSGTRLTVV.